The source of this T cell receptor beta chain is a study of brain T cells in children with intractable seizures. Germline CDR1 and CDR2: SQVTM and ANQGSEA. The CDR3 is 15 residues long. V lost 4 bases and J 0 bases, leaving 15 bases between the germline ends. Sequencing was performed with immunoSEQ multiplex PCR; in TCRdb, only in-frame clones are kept and a portion is missing. The data show 340,000 or so clones, roughly 93% seen once. Worth noting for this clone: As yet, its antigen is unknown.

Study conclusions and caveats: Patients' HCMV serostatus was unknown; virus specificity rests on CDR3 similarity alone.

Time point indicated: blood from clinic visit 5 months post-surgery; TSC patient then seizure free. Sequencing was limited to surgery cases with top T cell transcript signatures in brain tissue. Patients received at least one anti-epileptic drug before surgery. The chain couples TRBV29-1 to TRBJ1-1; possible D gene TRBD1, 5 bases. The sequence derives from a boy in the first two years of life with tuberous sclerosis and intractable seizures. This specimen consisted of peripheral blood, obtained 4 to 6 months after surgery. The CDR3 loop reads CSVAFRQGLNTEAFF. In DNA, the CDR3 is TGCAGCGTTGCCTTCCGGCAGGGTTTGAACACTGAAGCTTTCTTT.